The source of this T cell receptor beta chain is a study of blood T cells in healthy people across ages. Trimming stripped 2 bases from V and 11 bases from J, with 15 bases between. CDR3 length equals 13 residues. The V gene's germline CDR1 is SGHTA and CDR2 FQGTGA. This clonotype was found a few times. Sample-barcoded 5' priming and a J-beta primer mix drove a second PCR of about 7 to 11 cycles. TCRdb redid the calling of the 5' RACE reads with MiXCR, one entry per CDR3 protein. The table records roughly 1,100,000 distinct CDR3 sequences, about 23% of them present only once. These sequences were also reported in another study, on T cells of mothers and their children.

Material for sequencing was blood. The chain combines TRBV7-3 with TRBJ1-1, with a possible D match to TRBD1 (5 bases). The receptor comes from a girl aged 2 to 9 in good health. The CDR3 protein is CASSLVFSGPAFF. In nucleotides, the CDR3 is TGTGCCAGCAGCTTAGTTTTTTCGGGACCGGCTTTCTTT. The whole variable domain, remainder taken from reference TRBV7-3 and TRBJ1-1, is GAGVSQTPSNKVTEKGKYVELRCDPISGHTALYWYRQSLGQGPEFLIYFQGTGAADDSGLPNDRFFAVRPEGSVSTLKIQRTERGDSAVYLCASSLVFSGPAFFGQGTRLTVV.